This T cell receptor beta chain comes out of a study of beta chain features in type 1 diabetes. Overall study results and limits: All four CD4+ subsets of Type 1 diabetes patients contained TCRB CDR3s that were moderately but significantly shorter.

The study reverse transcribed the entire isolated RNA, so it sequenced expressed TCRB transcripts. This table comes from immunoSEQ multiplex PCR, and its TCRdb copy is limited to in-frame clones, with some not included. The sample contains about 160,000 clones, over 55% of which appear only once. Notes on this clone: Its antigen is undetermined.

V trimming: 8 bases; J trimming: 6 bases; junction bases outside the gene matches: 19. Germline V gene data show CDR1 as GTSNPN and CDR2 as SVGIG (reference sequence). This CDR3 comprises 16 residues. What was sequenced was naive CD4+ T cells from blood. The TCR sequence derives from a man aged 25-45 years with type 1 diabetes. The rearrangement joins TRBV30 to TRBJ2-1, with 7 positions matching TRBD2. The CDR3 loop reads CAGSATSLTWGNEQFF. CDR3 bases: TGTGCCGGATCAGCGACTAGCTTGACATGGGGCAATGAGCAGTTCTTC.